A single sample is the source of the 4 T cell receptor beta chains below, sequenced in a study of PD-L1 blockade in urothelial cancer. Data came from immunoSEQ multiplex PCR; TCRdb stores just in-frame clones and leaves some out. The profile shows about 50,000 clones, approximately 81% of them singletons. Sample time point: pretreatment peripheral blood. This sample comprised PBMCs, obtained around atezolizumab (anti-PD-L1) treatment. These receptors were taken from a man aged 70 or older with urothelial cancer.

This sequence joins TRBV19 and TRBJ1-5, with 7 positions matching TRBD1. This CDR3 comprises 12 residues. CDR1 is LNHDA, CDR2 SQIVND, per germline (reference sequence). Germline trimming cut 6 bases from V and 7 bases from J; bases unmatched to any gene: 3. CDR3 coding DNA: TGTGCCAGTAGAGGGGGCAGACAGCCCCAGCATTTT. Its translation is CASRGGRQPQHF. The complete variable domain, with remaining parts taken from reference TRBV19 and TRBJ1-5, reads DGGITQSPKYLFRKEGQNVTLSCEQNLNHDAMYWYRQDPGQGLRLIYYSQIVNDFQKGDIAEGYSVSREKKESFPLTVTSAQKNPTAFYLCASRGGRQPQHFGDGTRLSIL.

This clone has just one count. The chain uses TRBV10-3 and TRBJ1-1; D call uncertain. There are 14 residues in the CDR3. V was pared by 0 bases and J by 5 bases, with 10 bases between. The V gene's germline CDR1 is ENHRY and CDR2 SYGVKD. CDR3 in DNA: TGTGCCATCAGTGAGTCGGCAAAAGATACTGAAGCTTTCTTT. It is translated as CAISESAKDTEAFF.

The genes are TRBV5-1 and TRBJ2-7; weak D call: TRBD1 (6 bases). The CDR3 spans 14 residues. Germline CDR1 reads SGHRS; CDR2 reads YFSETQ. Trimming left V 4 bases short and J 2 bases short, with 13 bases between. The CDR3 is CASSVMDRTYEQYF. The CDR3 coding sequence is TGCGCCAGCAGCGTAATGGACAGAACCTACGAGCAGTACTTC.

This chain uses TRBV28 with TRBJ1-1; 8 bases map to TRBD1. The V and J ends lost 3 bases and 7 bases, in that order; junction bases with no gene match: 19. The germline V gene has CDR1 MDHEN and CDR2 SYDVKM. This CDR3 contains 18 residues. DNA of the CDR3: TGTGCCAGCAGTTTCCCCCTCCTCCTTGACAGGGGAGGCGGTGAAGCTTTCTTT. This sequence encodes CASSFPLLLDRGGGEAFF.